The source of this T cell receptor beta chain is a study of shared T cell receptors in the human thymus. The CDR3 consists of 13 residues. Per the germline V gene, CDR1 is MGHDK and CDR2 is SYGVNS. The V end lost 6 bases, the J end lost 2 bases, and 7 bases lay between the germline ends. Assay: immunoSEQ multiplex PCR; the TCRdb copy retains only in-frame clones and omits some. This sample has some 700,000 clones, with 75% to 90% found just once. These data were also reused for a study on human thymus T cells. That study reports: As related research reported, thymic repertoires overlapped highly among unrelated individuals.

The sequenced sample was thymocytes. The TCR originated in a girl in the first two years of life with a congenital heart defect. The V gene is TRBV25-1, the J gene TRBJ2-2; possible D gene TRBD1, 6 bases. CDR3 loop: CASRQGNTGELFF. As DNA, the CDR3 is TGTGCCAGCAGACAGGGAAACACCGGGGAGCTGTTTTTT.